What follows are 4 T cell receptor beta chains derived from one specimen sequenced in a study of blood T cell repertoires in COVID-19 (dated by TCRdb to the early 2020s). Libraries came from the immunoSEQ multiplex PCR assay. TCRdb provides this immuneACCESS table in a form limited to in-frame rearrangements. Some clones are lacking; in checked studies, under half of them reflect an unresolved V gene, and why the rest are absent is not known. Within this sample are 450,000 or so clones, with 80% to 90% of them counted one time only. Less than 0.95% of the sample is taken by the ten largest. Sequenced input: peripheral blood. These receptors all come from a man between 18 and 35 years old with COVID-19, enrolled during active disease.

The chain employs TRBV19 and TRBJ2-1; 8 bases match TRBD1. The trim removed 7 bases at V and 12 bases at J, leaving 11 bases unmatched. CDR3 length: 13 amino acids. The germline V gene encodes CDR1 LNHDA and CDR2 SQIVND (reference sequence). The CDR3 here is CASKTDRGIVQFF. The CDR3 nucleotides read TGTGCCAGTAAAACTGACAGGGGAATCGTGCAGTTCTTC.

In this sample, this clone turned up a few times. The chain couples TRBV9 to TRBJ2-7; D might be TRBD2 (5 bases). CDR1 is SGDLS, CDR2 YYNGEE, per germline. Trimming pared 0 bases from V and 2 bases from J, leaving 9 bases between. This CDR3 contains 14 residues. This CDR3 reads CASSVAGNTYEQYF. CDR3 sequence (DNA): TGTGCCAGCAGCGTAGCGGGGAACACCTACGAGCAGTACTTC.

V and J are TRBV6-5 and TRBJ1-6; D remains ambiguous. This CDR3 spans 13 amino acids. V was trimmed by 7 bases and J by 6 bases, leaving 10 bases between them. Germline CDR1 is MNHEY and CDR2 is SVGAGI. The DNA for the CDR3 is TGTGCCAGCAAGTCGGTGGTTAATTCACCCCTCCACTTT. It encodes CASKSVVNSPLHF.

CDR3 in DNA: TGTGCCTGGAGGGCCCGTAGACAGGGCATCTACGAGCAGTACTTC. It is translated as CAWRARRQGIYEQYF. The chain joins TRBV30 to TRBJ2-7, with 7 bases aligning to TRBD1. Germline CDR1 and CDR2: GTSNPN and SVGIG (reference sequence). This CDR3 region has 15 residues. J was trimmed by 3 bases and V by 3 bases; bases with no gene match: 11.